This TCR beta chain was recorded in a study of blood T cell repertoires in COVID-19. This CDR3 is built from 17 residues. J gave up 2 bases and V 3 bases, and 7 bases lay outside the gene matches. In germline, CDR1 is LNHDA, CDR2 SQIVND (reference sequence). As handled by the study authors: For nucleated cells, counts were estimated from reference gene primer amplification. Here immunoSEQ multiplex PCR was the method, and the copy in TCRdb shows in-frame clones only, minus some. D and trimming were read from the DNA, whereas the V and J calls and clone size are those reported in that table. The sample yields over 350,000 clones, just over 90% seen once.

The TCR was taken from a woman between 40 and 55 years old who had been exposed to COVID-19. This chain uses TRBV19 with TRBJ2-3, with TRBD2 matching 11 bases. The sequenced sample was PBMCs or T cells enriched from blood (not recorded which). CDR3 DNA sequence: TGTGCCAGTAGTATGGGGACTAGCGGCCGATTCACAGATACGCAGTATTTT. It is translated as CASSMGTSGRFTDTQYF.